This T cell receptor beta chain originates from a study of blood T cell repertoires in COVID-19 (dated by TCRdb to 2020 to 2022). With regard to the full study: The collaborator samples originated in the United States, Italy and Spain and spanned the acute and convalescent phases of COVID-19. The samples were drawn from the first 160 participants of the ongoing ImmuneRACE study and from 950 to 1,500 subjects provided by 6 global collaborators. The material from the prospective study consisted of cDNA or gDNA derived from T cells, B-cell-depleted T cells, or PBMCs. HLA class I and class II types, where available, came from metadata supplied by the sample provider rather than from assay-based typing. The repertoires were made available in a free public database intended to serve as a resource for research on the immune response to SARS-CoV-2. A de-identified subject ID, COVID-19 status, age in years and sex were almost always included in the sample metadata. The dataset comprised deeply sampled blood TCRbeta repertoires from subjects exposed to, actively infected with, or recovered from COVID-19. Points the paper makes about the study in general: The quantity of clinical and demographic metadata differed by source and by participant and was supplied without curation.

TCRbeta CDR3 regions were amplified from genomic DNA using the immunoSEQ Assay, a bias-controlled multiplex PCR. Per the authors' processing: Nucleated cell counts per sample were estimated from amplification of reference gene primers within the assay. To quantify the absolute abundance of each unique TCRbeta CDR3 rearrangement, sequence reads were collapsed and filtered. For each sample, productive Simpson clonality was calculated as the square root of Simpson's diversity index across productive rearrangements. TCRdb took this table from immuneACCESS and kept in-frame rearrangements with V and J called. Such tables lack part of the clones; where checked against another copy, unresolved V genes explain under half of the gap, and the rest is unexplained. V, J and clone size are those of that table, while D and trimming were read from the DNA. For this sample the table gives around 80,000 clones, of which around 86% were detected only once. The ten biggest clones cover 27% of the sample.

Based on the germline V gene, the CDR1 and CDR2 sequences are SGDLS and YYNGEE. V loses 4 bases at its end and J loses 6 bases; junction bases beyond the gene matches: 8. Taken from cysteine to phenylalanine, the CDR3 has 16 residues. The DNA shown is the 48-base CDR3, in frame from base 1. Whole blood was collected in K2EDTA tubes by collaborating institutions according to the institutions' own protocols. For TCRbeta analysis, collaborators shipped samples as frozen whole blood, isolated PBMCs, or DNA extracted from either of those sample types. The count of this clone is one. This clone's antigen is unknown. Per-base qualities were not stored, and no clone one base away is much larger.

Recombination joined TRBV9 with TRBJ1-5, with 12 bases aligning to TRBD1. This clonotype was obtained from a human donor in a cohort sampled during active COVID-19. The material sequenced was peripheral blood. The CDR3 region has the sequence CASSPGQGARGQPQHF. The sequence in DNA is TGTGCCAGCAGCCCGGGACAGGGGGCCCGCGGTCAGCCCCAGCATTTT. Reference TRBV9 and TRBJ1-5 genes cover what lies past the CDR3, so the full variable domain is DSGVTQTPKHLITATGQRVTLRCSPRSGDLSVYWYQQSLDQGLQFLIQYYNGEERAKGNILERFSAQQFPDLHSELNLSSLELGDSALYFCASSPGQGARGQPQHFGDGTRLSIL.